This T cell receptor (beta chain) originates from a study of technical replicates of blood from a handful of donors. V was shortened by 1 base and J by 4 bases, with 13 bases between the two germline ends. Germline lookup yields CDR1 SEHNR and CDR2 FQNEAQ (reference sequence). This CDR3 spans 15 amino acids. Using immunoSEQ multiplex PCR, the repertoire was profiled, and TCRdb retains in-frame clones only, with some absent. Of roughly 85,000 clones listed, about 94% are singletons. The sequence derives from a human donor in good health. The V call is TRBV7-9, the J call TRBJ2-5; D is ambiguous. Sequencing used T cells isolated from PBMCs. The CDR3, as DNA: TGTGCCAGCAGCTTAGGGGTAGTAGGCGGAGAGACCCAGTACTTC. This encodes CASSLGVVGGETQYF.